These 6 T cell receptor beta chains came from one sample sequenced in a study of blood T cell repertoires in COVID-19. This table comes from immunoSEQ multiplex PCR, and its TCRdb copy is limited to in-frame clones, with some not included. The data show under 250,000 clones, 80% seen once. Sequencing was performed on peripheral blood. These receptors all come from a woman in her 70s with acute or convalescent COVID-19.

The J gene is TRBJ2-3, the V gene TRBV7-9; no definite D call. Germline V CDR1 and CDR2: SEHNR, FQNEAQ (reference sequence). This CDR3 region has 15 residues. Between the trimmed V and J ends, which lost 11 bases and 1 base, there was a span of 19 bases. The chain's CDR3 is CALMRSKEGTDTQYF. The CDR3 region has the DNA TGTGCCCTAATGCGCTCTAAAGAGGGCACAGATACGCAGTATTTT.

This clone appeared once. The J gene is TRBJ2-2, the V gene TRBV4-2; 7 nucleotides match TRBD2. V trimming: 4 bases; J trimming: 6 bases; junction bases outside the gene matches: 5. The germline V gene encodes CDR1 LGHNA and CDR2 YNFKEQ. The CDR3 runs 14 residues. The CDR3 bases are TGTGCCAGCAGCCGAGGCGGGGGTTCCGGGGAGCTGTTTTTT. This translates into CASSRGGGSGELFF.

The chain's CDR3 is CASSFPGVRNQPQHF. CDR3 coding DNA: TGTGCCAGTAGTTTTCCCGGGGTGCGGAATCAGCCCCAGCATTTT. J is TRBJ1-5 and V is TRBV19; D is undetermined. CDR1 and CDR2 (germline): LNHDA, SQIVND (reference sequence). V shed 5 bases and J shed 4 bases, with 15 bases lying between them. The CDR3 is 15 amino acids.

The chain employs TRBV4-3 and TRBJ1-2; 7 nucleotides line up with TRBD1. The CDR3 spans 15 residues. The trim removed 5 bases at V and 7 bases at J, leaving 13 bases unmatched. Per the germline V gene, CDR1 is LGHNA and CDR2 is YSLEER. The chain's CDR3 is CASSLRSEGASGYTF. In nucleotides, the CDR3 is TGCGCCAGCAGCTTAAGGTCAGAGGGGGCTAGTGGCTACACCTTC.

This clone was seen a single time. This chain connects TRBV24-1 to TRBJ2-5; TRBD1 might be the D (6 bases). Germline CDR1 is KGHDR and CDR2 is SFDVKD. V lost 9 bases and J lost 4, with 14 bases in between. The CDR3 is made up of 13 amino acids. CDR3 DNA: TGTGCCACCGGAAAGACAGGTGGAGAGACCCAGTACTTC. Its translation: CATGKTGGETQYF.

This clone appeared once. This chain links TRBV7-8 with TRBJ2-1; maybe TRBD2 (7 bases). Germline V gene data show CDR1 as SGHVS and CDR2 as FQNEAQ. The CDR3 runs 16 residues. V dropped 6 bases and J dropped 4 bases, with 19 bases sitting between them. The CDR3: CASRGVEGGLYNEQFF. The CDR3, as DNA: TGTGCCAGCAGGGGCGTTGAGGGGGGGCTTTACAATGAGCAGTTCTTC.